The 17 T cell receptor beta chains below come from one sample, sequenced in a study of T cell repertoires in cytomegalovirus infection. The antigens for these receptors are not known. Using its own MiXCR run on the reads, TCRdb lists one record per CDR3 protein. The sample includes 600,000 to 700,000 distinct CDR3 sequences, roughly 30% of them seen just once. This sample comprised cultured PBMCs, obtained from culture after CMV antigen stimulation. The receptors derive from a human donor in good health (CMV status not recorded). Some clones in this sample may be carry-over from other donors' samples.

J is TRBJ2-1 and V is TRBV6-6, with 7 bases lining up with TRBD2. This CDR3 has 14 amino acids. Looked up from germline, CDR1 is MNHNY and CDR2 is SVGAGI (reference sequence). Trimming cost V 1 base and J 5 bases; bases outside gene matches: 2. The CDR3: CASSYWGRDNEQFF. The CDR3 DNA reads TGTGCCAGCAGTTACTGGGGGAGGGACAATGAGCAGTTCTTC.

V usage is TRBV3-1 and J usage is TRBJ2-7; D perhaps matches TRBD2 (6 bases). The CDR3 has 14 residues. Trimming removed 3 bases from V and 5 bases from J, with 14 bases in between. The V gene's germline CDR1 is LGHDT and CDR2 YNNKEL (reference sequence). The CDR3 coding sequence is TGTGCCAGCAGCCACAGCGGGTACATCCACGAGCAGTACTTC. This sequence encodes CASSHSGYIHEQYF.

The chain joins TRBV7-2 to TRBJ2-1; tentative D call: TRBD2 (6 bases). Per the germline V gene, CDR1 is SGHTA and CDR2 is FQGNSA. The V end lost 6 bases, the J end lost 4 bases, and 16 bases lay between the germline ends. The CDR3 runs 15 residues. Here the CDR3 reads CASRDWAGRYNEQFF. In nucleotides, the CDR3 is TGTGCCAGCAGAGACTGGGCGGGACGTTACAATGAGCAGTTCTTC.

A few counts support this clonotype. This chain links TRBV19 with TRBJ2-1, with D perhaps TRBD1 (6 bases). The CDR3 has 14 amino acids. CDR1 is LNHDA and CDR2 is SQIVND in the germline V gene (reference sequence). Between the trimmed V and J ends, which lost 7 bases and 1 base, there was a span of 11 bases. The CDR3 protein is CASNRVTSYNEQFF. The CDR3 DNA is TGTGCCAGTAACAGGGTTACTTCCTACAATGAGCAGTTCTTC.

This clonotype has just a few counts. This chain joins TRBV4-2 and TRBJ1-3, with D tentatively TRBD1 (5 bases). Trimming cost V 4 bases and J 0 bases, with 10 bases left between them. Germline V gene data show CDR1 as LGHNA and CDR2 as YNFKEQ. The CDR3 consists of 15 residues. The CDR3 here is CASSLKTVSGNTIYF. The CDR3 nucleotides read TGTGCCAGCAGCCTGAAGACAGTCTCTGGAAACACCATATATTTT.

In its sample, this clonotype was seen a few times. This chain links TRBV6-2 or TRBV6-3 with TRBJ2-1; D remains ambiguous. This CDR3 is 14 amino acids long. Trimming pared 2 bases from V and 4 bases from J, leaving 9 bases between. Per the germline V gene, CDR1 is MNHEY and CDR2 is SVGEGT. The CDR3, as DNA: TGTGCCAGCAGTTACCGGGCAGAATACAATGAGCAGTTCTTC. It yields the protein CASSYRAEYNEQFF.

This rearrangement joins TRBV4-1 to TRBJ2-3; no reliable D call. The CDR3 sequence is 15 residues long. CDR1 and CDR2 (germline): MGHRA, YSYEKL. The V gene lost 1 base and the J gene lost 0 bases, with 8 bases spanning the gap. CDR3 loop: CASSQVGSSTDTQYF. The CDR3 region has the DNA TGCGCCAGCAGCCAAGTCGGTTCTAGCACAGATACGCAGTATTTT.

The V call is TRBV20-1, the J call TRBJ1-1, with D perhaps matching TRBD1 (5 bases). The germline V and J ends were trimmed by 0 bases and 10 bases, with 9 bases remaining between them. Per germline, CDR1 DFQATT and CDR2 SNEGSKA (reference sequence). The CDR3 runs to 11 residues. The CDR3 here is CSARDLGTAFF. For the CDR3, the DNA is TGCAGTGCTAGAGATTTAGGGACAGCTTTCTTT.

This clonotype has a handful of counts. The chain joins TRBV6-5 to TRBJ1-5; D is possibly TRBD1 (5 bases). CDR1 and CDR2 from the germline V gene are MNHEY and SVGAGI. Trimming removed 5 bases from V and 4 bases from J, with 18 bases in between. The CDR3 contains 16 residues. The CDR3 DNA reads as TGTGCCAGCAGTCCTCAGGGCAGAGGCCCGAATCAGCCCCAGCATTTT. Protein sequence: CASSPQGRGPNQPQHF.

This clonotype has only a few counts. The rearrangement uses TRBV6-5 and TRBJ2-7; perhaps D is TRBD1 or TRBD2 (5 bases each). There are 13 residues in the CDR3. The germline V gene has CDR1 MNHEY and CDR2 SVGAGI. V was clipped by 6 bases and J by 2 bases, with 11 bases between them. This CDR3 is CASSRDRPYEQYF. As DNA, the CDR3 is TGTGCCAGCAGCCGGGACCGACCCTACGAGCAGTACTTC.

This rearrangement joins TRBV20-1 to TRBJ1-2; TRBD1 might be the D (6 bases). The CDR3 covers 12 residues. Germline V gene data show CDR1 as DFQATT and CDR2 as SNEGSKA (reference sequence). The DNA for the CDR3 is TGCAGGGGGACCGGGACAAATTATGGCTACACCTTC. This sequence encodes CRGTGTNYGYTF.

This clonotype was observed once. The gene calls are TRBV10-3 and TRBJ2-7; 9 nucleotides match TRBD2. This CDR3 has 15 residues. Germline V gene lookup returns CDR1 ENHRY and CDR2 SYGVKD. The V and J ends lost 6 bases and 1 base, in that order; junction bases with no gene match: 7. The CDR3 loop is CAIRESGGLSYEQYF. In DNA form, the CDR3 reads TGTGCCATCAGAGAGAGCGGGGGGCTATCCTACGAGCAGTACTTC.

The chain employs TRBV20-1 and TRBJ2-1; 7 bases are shared with TRBD2. Germline loops: CDR1 DFQATT, CDR2 SNEGSKA (reference sequence). The V segment lost 6 bases and the J segment 0 bases; nucleotides outside the gene matches: 8. This CDR3 is 15 amino acids long. CDR3 sequence: CSADDTSVSYNEQFF. CDR3 DNA sequence: TGCAGTGCGGACGACACTAGCGTCTCCTACAATGAGCAGTTCTTC.

The CDR3 is CASGLVASDGEQETQYF. The CDR3 coding sequence is TGTGCTAGTGGTTTGGTAGCATCGGACGGGGAACAAGAGACCCAGTACTTC. The chain is built from TRBV12-5 and TRBJ2-5, with D possibly being TRBD2 (5 bases). CDR1 and CDR2 (germline): LGHNT, FRNRAP. The V gene lost 0 bases and the J gene lost 2 bases, with 16 bases spanning the gap. The CDR3 is made up of 17 amino acids. Based on the CDR3 plus reference TRBV12-5 and TRBJ2-5, the full variable domain is DARVTQTPRHKVTEMGQEVTMRCQPILGHNTVFWYRQTMMQGLELLAYFRNRAPLDDSGMPKDRFSAEMPDATLATLKIQPSEPRDSAVYFCASGLVASDGEQETQYFGPGTRLLVL.

The sample holds a few counts of this clonotype. The V call is TRBV11-2, the J call TRBJ1-2; 9 positions agree with TRBD1. The V gene end was trimmed by 4 bases and the J gene end by 4 bases; junction bases not matched to a gene: 10. Per the germline V gene, CDR1 is SGHAT and CDR2 is FQNNGV. The CDR3 runs to 16 residues. The CDR3 is CASSSAAGQGIYGYTF. The DNA for the CDR3 is TGTGCCAGCAGCTCTGCCGCGGGACAGGGAATCTATGGCTACACCTTC.

This clonotype was detected ten times or more. The chain recombines TRBV7-2 with TRBJ2-5; a possible D gene is TRBD2 (5 bases). Germline V CDR1 and CDR2: SGHTA, FQGNSA. V was cut by 5 bases and J by 3 bases, with 16 bases left in between. This CDR3 has 15 residues. CDR3 nucleotides: TGTGCCAGCAGCCTAGGACCGGGAAGGGAAGAGACCCAGTACTTC. It yields the protein CASSLGPGREETQYF.

This clonotype was seen a handful of times. The chain employs TRBV7-2 and TRBJ1-2; the D gene is possibly TRBD1 (5 bases). Deletions cut 5 bases from V and 2 bases from J, with 9 bases between. CDR1 SGHTA and CDR2 FQGNSA come from the germline V gene. The CDR3 extends over 13 amino acids. The CDR3 DNA follows: TGTGCCAGCAGCGCGACAGTCAACTATGGCTACACCTTC. It encodes CASSATVNYGYTF.